This TCR beta chain originates from a study of shared clonotypes between healthy human individuals. Study findings and constraints: Memory subsets had estimated richness that was generally smaller than that of naive subsets.

Germline assignment: CDR1 MDHEN and CDR2 SYDVKM. The CDR3 totals 17 residues. V was clipped by 4 bases and J by 7 bases; unmatched bases: 15. In regard to this clone: No antigen is known for it.

The authors split each subset's genomic DNA evenly across several immunoSEQ plates. Original analysis: ImmunoSEQ supplied junction-only sequences lacking quality scores, so filtering was different. Here immunoSEQ multiplex PCR was the method, and the copy in TCRdb shows in-frame clones only, minus some. V and J calls and clone size are given by that table; D and trimming were obtained from the DNA. The sample contains about 680,000 clones, around three quarters of which appear only once. The chain has TRBV28 and TRBJ2-5, with 10 bases identical to TRBD2. The clonotype comes from a woman in her thirties in good health. Sequencing used memory CD4+ T cells sorted from blood. Subset described: CD45RA-negative fraction. The CDR3 protein is CASSSRPAGLAPRTQYF. CDR3 sequence (DNA): TGTGCCAGCAGTTCGCGACCGGCGGGACTAGCGCCCAGGACCCAGTACTTC.